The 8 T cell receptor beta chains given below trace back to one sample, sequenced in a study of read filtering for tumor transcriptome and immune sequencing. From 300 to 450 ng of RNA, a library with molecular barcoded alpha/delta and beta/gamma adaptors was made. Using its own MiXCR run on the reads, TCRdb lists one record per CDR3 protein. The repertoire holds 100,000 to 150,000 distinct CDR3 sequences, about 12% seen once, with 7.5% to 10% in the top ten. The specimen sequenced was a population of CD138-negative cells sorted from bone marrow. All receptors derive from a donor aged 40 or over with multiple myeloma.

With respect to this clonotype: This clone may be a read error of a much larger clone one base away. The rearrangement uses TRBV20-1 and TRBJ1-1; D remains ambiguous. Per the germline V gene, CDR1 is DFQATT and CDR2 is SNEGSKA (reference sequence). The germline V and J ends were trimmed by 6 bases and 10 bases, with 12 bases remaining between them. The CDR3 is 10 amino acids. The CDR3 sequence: CSAFMAGAFF. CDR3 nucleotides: TGCAGTGCCTTTATGGCTGGAGCTTTCTTT.

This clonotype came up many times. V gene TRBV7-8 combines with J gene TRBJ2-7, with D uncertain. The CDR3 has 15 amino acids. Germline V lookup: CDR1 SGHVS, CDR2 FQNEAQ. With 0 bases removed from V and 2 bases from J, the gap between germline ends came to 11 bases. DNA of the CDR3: TGTGCCAGCAGCTTAGCGCGACCACCAACCTACGAGCAGTACTTC. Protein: CASSLARPPTYEQYF. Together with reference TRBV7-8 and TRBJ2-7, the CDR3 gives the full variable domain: GAGVSQSPRYKVAKRGQDVALRCDPISGHVSLFWYQQALGQGPEFLTYFQNEAQLDKSGLPSDRFFAERPEGSVSTLKIQRTQQEDSAVYLCASSLARPPTYEQYFGPGTRLTVT.

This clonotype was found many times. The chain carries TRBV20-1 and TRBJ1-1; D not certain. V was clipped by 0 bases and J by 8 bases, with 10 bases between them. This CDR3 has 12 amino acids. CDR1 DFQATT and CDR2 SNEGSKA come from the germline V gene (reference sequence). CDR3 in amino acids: CSARDKAVEAFF. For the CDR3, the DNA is TGCAGTGCTAGAGATAAGGCAGTCGAAGCTTTCTTT.

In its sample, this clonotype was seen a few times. CDR3 loop: CASSLTPLPGASTDTQYF. The CDR3 nucleotides read TGTGCCAGCAGTTTAACCCCTCTGCCGGGCGCGTCCACAGATACGCAGTATTTT. The chain has TRBV27 and TRBJ2-3; D uncertain. This CDR3 has 18 residues. Trimming removed 2 bases at V and 2 bases at J, with 20 bases between. Germline CDR1 and CDR2: MNHEY and SMNVEV (reference sequence).

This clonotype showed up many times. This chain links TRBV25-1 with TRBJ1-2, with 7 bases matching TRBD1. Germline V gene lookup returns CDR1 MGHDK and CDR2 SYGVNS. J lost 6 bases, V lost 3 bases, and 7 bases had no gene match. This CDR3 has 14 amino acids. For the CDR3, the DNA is TGTGCCAGCAGTGATACCGACAGGGAGCATGGCTACACCTTC. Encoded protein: CASSDTDREHGYTF.

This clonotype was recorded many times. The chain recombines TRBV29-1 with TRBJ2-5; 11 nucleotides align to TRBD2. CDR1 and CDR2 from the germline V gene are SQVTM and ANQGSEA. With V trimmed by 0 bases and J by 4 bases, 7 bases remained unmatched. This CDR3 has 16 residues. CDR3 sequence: CSVEDLLAGVPETQYF. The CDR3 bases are TGCAGCGTTGAAGACCTACTAGCGGGAGTGCCAGAGACCCAGTACTTC.

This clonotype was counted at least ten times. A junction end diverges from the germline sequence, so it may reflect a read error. The CDR3 reads CAITGGPDKEQFF. CDR3 coding DNA: TGTGCCATCACCGGGGGACCTGACAAGGAGCAGTTCTTC. The gene calls are TRBV10-3 and TRBJ2-1, with D possibly TRBD2 on 6 matching bases. The length of the CDR3 is 13 residues. Germline-derived CDR1 and CDR2 are ENHRY and SYGVKD.

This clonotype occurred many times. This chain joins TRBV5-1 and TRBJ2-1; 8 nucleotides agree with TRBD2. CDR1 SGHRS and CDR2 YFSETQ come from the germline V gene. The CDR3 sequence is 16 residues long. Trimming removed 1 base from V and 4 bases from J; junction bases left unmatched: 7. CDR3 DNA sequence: TGCGCCAGCAGCTTGCAGGGTAGCGGGGTGTACAATGAGCAGTTCTTC. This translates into CASSLQGSGVYNEQFF. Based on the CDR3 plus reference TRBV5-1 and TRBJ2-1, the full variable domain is KAGVTQTPRYLIKTRGQQVTLSCSPISGHRSVSWYQQTPGQGLQFLFEYFSETQRNKGNFPGRFSGRQFSNSRSEMNVSTLELGDSALYLCASSLQGSGVYNEQFFGPGTRLTVL.